This is a list of T cell receptor beta chains from one sample in a study of blood T cell repertoires in COVID-19. Sequencing used immunoSEQ multiplex PCR; TCRdb keeps in-frame clones, though not all of them. The repertoire holds some 53,000 clones, roughly 87% seen once, with roughly 3% in the top ten. Sequenced input: peripheral blood. Receptors originate from a human donor in a cohort sampled during active COVID-19. The CDR3 runs from the conserved cysteine through the conserved F or W. The D gene is left open where the match is weak. Part of the rows lack a size; the others show once, few, many or a class for expanded clones.

CDR3nt	CDR3aa	abundance	j_gene	v_gene	d_gene
TGTGCCAGCAGTCAAAGAGCTAACTATGGCTACACCTTC	CASSQRANYGYTF	NA	TRBJ1-2	TRBV27	NA
TGTGCCAGCAGTGATACGGGAGGACGCTCCTACAATGAGCAGTTCTTC	CASSDTGGRSYNEQFF	NA	TRBJ2-1	TRBV25-1	TRBD2
TGTGCCAGCAGTTTCCTGAACACCGGGGAGCTGTTTTTT	CASSFLNTGELFF	few	TRBJ2-2	TRBV6-2/TRBV6-3	NA
TGTGCCGGATCCCGGACAGGGAGTACAGATACGCAGTATTTT	CAGSRTGSTDTQYF	NA	TRBJ2-3	TRBV2	TRBD1
TGTGCCAGCAGCAAAGGGGACACATGGCGGTACTTC	CASSKGDTWRYF	NA	TRBJ2-7	TRBV21-1	NA
TGTGCCAGCAGTAGCCCTAACTATGGCTACACCTTC	CASSSPNYGYTF	NA	TRBJ1-2	TRBV2	NA
TGTGCCAGTAGTAAGGGACTAGCGGGGTACTACAATGAGCAGTTCTTC	CASSKGLAGYYNEQFF	NA	TRBJ2-1	TRBV19	TRBD2
TGCAGCGTTGAACTCGACTCCACAGATACGCAGTATTTT	CSVELDSTDTQYF	NA	TRBJ2-3	TRBV29-1	NA
TGTGCCAGCAGGGACAGGGGGGCCAATCAGCCCCAGCATTTT	CASRDRGANQPQHF	NA	TRBJ1-5	TRBV2	TRBD1
TGTGCCACCAGCAGAGATAGACTCATCTACGAGCAGTACTTC	CATSRDRLIYEQYF	NA	TRBJ2-7	TRBV15	NA
TGTGCCAGCAGTGAAGCGCGGGGACAGACCTACGAGCAGTACTTC	CASSEARGQTYEQYF	NA	TRBJ2-7	TRBV6-1	NA
TGTGCCAGCAGCCGAAGACTAGCGGGGACGGTAGATACGCAGTATTTT	CASSRRLAGTVDTQYF	NA	TRBJ2-3	TRBV11-2	TRBD2
TGTGCCAGCAGCGTAGACGGGAAGAACCAGTACTTC	CASSVDGKNQYF	NA	TRBJ2-7	TRBV9	NA
TGTGCCAGCAGTCAATTCCGGGGACAGGGGACTCTCGGGGCCAACGTCCTGACTTTC	CASSQFRGQGTLGANVLTF	NA	TRBJ2-6	TRBV6-6	TRBD1
TGCGCCAGCAGCTACCTCGGGACAGGGACTGAAGCTTTCTTT	CASSYLGTGTEAFF	NA	TRBJ1-1	TRBV5-1	TRBD1
TGTGCCAGCACCCCCAGAGGGAGCGGGATCAATGAGCAGTTCTTC	CASTPRGSGINEQFF	NA	TRBJ2-1	TRBV7-9	TRBD2
TGTGCCAGCAGCCAAGTAGAGGCGATCTCTGGAAACACCATATATTTT	CASSQVEAISGNTIYF	NA	TRBJ1-3	TRBV3-1/TRBV3-2	NA
TGTGCCAGCAGCTCCGGGAAGGGGGCCCACACAGATACGCAGTATTTT	CASSSGKGAHTDTQYF	NA	TRBJ2-3	TRBV7-9	TRBD1
TGCGCCAGCAGCCTGTACAGGGGGCAGGACACTGAAGCTTTCTTT	CASSLYRGQDTEAFF	NA	TRBJ1-1	TRBV5-1	TRBD1
TGTGCCAGCAGCGTAGGAGGGGGGACTAGCGGGAGAATCTCCTCTGGGGCCAACGTCCTGACTTTC	CASSVGGGTSGRISSGANVLTF	NA	TRBJ2-6	TRBV9	TRBD2
TGTGCCACCAGCAGAAAGCCCGGGACAGGGGTCTACGAGCAGTACTTC	CATSRKPGTGVYEQYF	NA	TRBJ2-7	TRBV15	TRBD1
TGTGCCAGCAGCCTAAGAGGGGGAGACCACGAGCAGTACTTC	CASSLRGGDHEQYF	NA	TRBJ2-7	TRBV3-1/TRBV3-2	NA
TGTGCCAGCAGTTTCCCGCGGGGGCAAGAGACCCAGTACTTC	CASSFPRGQETQYF	NA	TRBJ2-5	TRBV28	TRBD2
TGTGCCAGCAGCTTAGAGCCTCTAGCGAGCAATGAGCAGTTCTTC	CASSLEPLASNEQFF	NA	TRBJ2-1	TRBV7-8	NA
TGCGCCAGCAGCTTGGTGACATTGCAAGAGACCCAGTACTTC	CASSLVTLQETQYF	NA	TRBJ2-5	TRBV5-1	NA
TGCGCCACCTCGACTTATACTGGAAACACCATATATTTT	CATSTYTGNTIYF	NA	TRBJ1-3	TRBV4-1	NA
TGTGCCAGCAGAGTACAGGGCTCTGGGGCCAACGTCCTGACTTTC	CASRVQGSGANVLTF	once	TRBJ2-6	TRBV2	NA
TGTGCCAGTAGTATAGAGAAAGGGGGAGGGAAGCCCCAGCATTTT	CASSIEKGGGKPQHF	NA	TRBJ1-5	TRBV19	NA
TGCGCCAGCAGCTCCGCCGGGGAGGTCTCCTACAATGAGCAGTTCTTC	CASSSAGEVSYNEQFF	NA	TRBJ2-1	TRBV5-1	NA
TGCGCCAGCAGCCAAGGGGGCCGCGGGACAGGGTGGAGAATCGATAGCAATCAGCCCCAGCATTTT	CASSQGGRGTGWRIDSNQPQHF	NA	TRBJ1-5	TRBV4-1	TRBD1
TGCAGCGTTGGGGCCGATATCGGACTAGCGTTTGAGCAGTTCTTC	CSVGADIGLAFEQFF	NA	TRBJ2-1	TRBV29-1	TRBD2
TGCGCCAGCAGCTTGGACAGTATTAGCTACGAGCAGTACTTC	CASSLDSISYEQYF	NA	TRBJ2-7	TRBV5-1	NA
TGTGCCAGCAGTTACAGACAGGGGGAGACCCAGTACTTC	CASSYRQGETQYF	NA	TRBJ2-5	TRBV6-5	TRBD1
TGTGCCAGCAGCTTAGTGCGGAACACCGGGGAGCTGTTTTTT	CASSLVRNTGELFF	NA	TRBJ2-2	TRBV11-2	NA